This TCR beta chain emerged from a study of regulatory T cells in long-lasting Graves disease. V shed 6 bases and J 6 bases; nucleotides not matched to a gene: 8. Per the germline V gene, CDR1 is SQVTM and CDR2 is ANQGSEA. This CDR3 has 12 residues. Building of the TCR beta libraries involved iRepertoire HTBI primers and Arm-PCR of CDR3 regions. In TCRdb, the multiplex PCR reads were re-called with MiXCR into one record per CDR3 protein. Of around 320,000 distinct CDR3 sequences detected, over 15% appear once; the ten largest clones hold roughly 27%. Time point described: newly diagnosed GD, antithyroid drugs for less than 3 months. PBMCs were the source of the RNA used for TCR sequencing. The same specimen was also included in a second study, on T cells in Graves' hyperthyroidism and ophthalmopathy.

The chain uses TRBV29-1 and TRBJ2-7; 7 bases are a match to TRBD1. The specimen was peripheral blood mononuclear cells (PBMCs), collected at new diagnosis, from a patient treated with antithyroid drugs. The sequence was collected from a man aged 40-55 years with Graves disease. This CDR3 is CSVSHRGSEQYF. Here the CDR3 DNA reads TGCAGCGTATCCCACAGGGGTTCCGAGCAGTACTTC.